Following are 12 T cell receptor beta chains from one sample sequenced in a study of beta chain features in type 1 diabetes. The isolated RNA, all of it, was reverse transcribed, so expressed TCRB transcripts were what got sequenced. The data were produced by immunoSEQ multiplex PCR, yet TCRdb's version contains in-frame clones alone and is incomplete. The sample has approximately 40,000 clones, 50% seen once. The material sequenced was stem cell memory CD4+ T cells from blood. Source of these receptors: a woman in her twenties or thirties in good health.

In its sample, this clone is medium-sized (0.01 to 0.1%). The chain combines TRBV5-4 with TRBJ2-5; possible D gene TRBD2, 5 bases. Looked up from germline, CDR1 is SGHNT and CDR2 is YYREEE (reference sequence). This CDR3 region has 14 residues. The V end was cut by 3 bases, the J end by 5 bases, with 14 bases between. This CDR3 is CASSSGYSGETQYF. The CDR3, as DNA: TGTGCCAGCAGCTCGGGATATTCGGGGGAGACCCAGTACTTC.

V and J are TRBV5-1 and TRBJ1-2, with D unresolved. V gave up 6 bases and J gave up 8 bases, with 20 bases separating them. Germline V gene data show CDR1 as SGHRS and CDR2 as YFSETQ. The CDR3 covers 14 residues. The chain's CDR3 is CASTKDGRAAGYTF. In DNA, the CDR3 is TGCGCCAGCACCAAGGACGGGAGGGCGGCCGGCTACACCTTC. The variable domain in full, with the rest retrieved from reference TRBV5-1 and TRBJ1-2, is KAGVTQTPRYLIKTRGQQVTLSCSPISGHRSVSWYQQTPGQGLQFLFEYFSETQRNKGNFPGRFSGRQFSNSRSEMNVSTLELGDSALYLCASTKDGRAAGYTFGSGTRLTVV.

This clone was picked up a small number of times. This chain uses TRBV5-5 with TRBJ2-3, with 8 bases that match TRBD2. This CDR3 comprises 17 residues. Germline V lookup: CDR1 SGHKS, CDR2 YYEKEE (reference sequence). J lost 2 bases, V lost 0 bases, and 8 bases had no gene match. As DNA, the CDR3 is TGTGCCAGCAGCTTGGAGTGGCTAGCGGGTTCCACAGATACGCAGTATTTT. Protein: CASSLEWLAGSTDTQYF. Full variable domain (remainder filled in from reference TRBV5-5 and TRBJ2-3): DAGVTQSPTHLIKTRGQQVTLRCSPISGHKSVSWYQQVLGQGPQFIFQYYEKEERGRGNFPDRFSARQFPNYSSELNVNALLLGDSALYLCASSLEWLAGSTDTQYFGPGTRLTVL.

In DNA form, the CDR3 reads TGCGCCAGCAGCCAAGGGAGGCCCACGGAGGAAACCTACGAGCAGTACTTC. It yields the protein CASSQGRPTEETYEQYF. The V and J genes are TRBV4-1 and TRBJ2-7, with D possibly being TRBD2 (5 bases). CDR3 length: 17 residues. Germline CDR1 MGHRA, CDR2 YSYEKL. With 1 base removed from V and 2 bases from J, the gap between germline ends came to 18 bases.

The J gene is TRBJ1-1, the V gene TRBV18, with TRBD1 matching over 9 bases. The V segment lost 9 bases and the J segment 3 bases; nucleotides outside the gene matches: 5. The CDR3 covers 13 residues. Germline CDR1 and CDR2: KGHSH and LQKENI. CDR3 in amino acids: CASSGQGYTEAFF. The DNA for the CDR3 is TGTGCCAGTTCCGGACAGGGGTACACTGAAGCTTTCTTT.

The rearrangement links TRBV4-3 to TRBJ1-2; TRBD1 matches 10 bases. The CDR3 covers 15 residues. CDR1 is LGHNA and CDR2 is YSLEER in the germline V gene. V shed 6 bases and J 3 bases; nucleotides not matched to a gene: 7. Here the CDR3 reads CASSGQGGPYYGYTF. CDR3 nucleotides: TGCGCCAGCAGTGGACAGGGGGGCCCCTACTATGGCTACACCTTC.

This clone was counted between two and nine times. V gene TRBV4-2 combines with J gene TRBJ2-1, with D possibly TRBD1 on 6 matching bases. The CDR3 sequence is 14 residues long. The germline gives CDR1 LGHNA, CDR2 YNFKEQ. With 6 bases removed from V and 0 bases from J, the gap between germline ends came to 9 bases. The CDR3 nucleotides are TGTGCCAGCAGTTCCAGGGGCTCCTACAATGAGCAGTTCTTC. This gives the protein CASSSRGSYNEQFF.

This clone has a handful of counts. The rearrangement uses TRBV18 and TRBJ2-5, with unresolved D. Germline V lookup: CDR1 KGHSH, CDR2 LQKENI. V lost 6 bases to trimming and J lost 0 bases, with 5 bases between them. CDR3 length: 12 amino acids. The DNA for the CDR3 is TGTGCCAGCTCTCCGGACCAAGAGACCCAGTACTTC. Encoded protein: CASSPDQETQYF.

The chain is built from TRBV7-2 and TRBJ1-2; 7 bases fit TRBD1. The CDR3 contains 14 residues. Germline loops: CDR1 SGHTA, CDR2 FQGNSA. With 7 bases clipped from V and 4 bases from J, the junction kept 9 bases outside the gene matches. The CDR3 DNA sequence: TGTGCCAGCACACTTTGGACAGGACCCTATGGCTACACCTTC. Translation gives CASTLWTGPYGYTF.

This clone was observed a handful of times. CDR3 DNA: TGTGCCAGCAGCCTCTACAGTGGCGGGAGTTCCGGGGAGCTGTTTTTT. As protein: CASSLYSGGSSGELFF. V usage is TRBV7-3 and J usage is TRBJ2-2, with 7 nucleotides matching TRBD2. The germline CDR1 and CDR2 sequences are SGHTA and FQGTGA. The CDR3 is made up of 16 amino acids. V shed 5 bases and J 6 bases; nucleotides not matched to a gene: 12.

The chain is built from TRBV7-9 and TRBJ2-3; D may be TRBD1 (5 bases). Germline loops: CDR1 SEHNR, CDR2 FQNEAQ (reference sequence). The CDR3 sequence is 14 residues long. Trimming stripped 2 bases from V and 1 base from J, with 7 bases between. The CDR3 DNA follows: TGTGCCAGCAGCTTAACACAGGGCACAGATACGCAGTATTTT. This gives the protein CASSLTQGTDTQYF.

V usage is TRBV9 and J usage is TRBJ2-1; 13 bases match TRBD2. This CDR3 is 16 amino acids long. Germline V gene lookup returns CDR1 SGDLS and CDR2 YYNGEE. J gave up 7 bases and V 6 bases, and 10 bases lay outside the gene matches. CDR3 DNA sequence: TGTGCCAGCAACACTACTGGACTAGCGGGAGTTAATGAGCAGTTCTTC. Translation gives CASNTTGLAGVNEQFF. Supplemented by reference TRBV9 and TRBJ2-1, the full variable domain reads DSGVTQTPKHLITATGQRVTLRCSPRSGDLSVYWYQQSLDQGLQFLIQYYNGEERAKGNILERFSAQQFPDLHSELNLSSLELGDSALYFCASNTTGLAGVNEQFFGPGTRLTVL.